The rows below give T cell receptor beta chains drawn from one sample of a study of cytomegalovirus exposure and HLA in healthy donors. Sequencing used immunoSEQ multiplex PCR; TCRdb keeps in-frame clones, though not all of them. The table has about 160,000 clones, approximately 72% seen once; the top ten hold around 2.6%. Sequencing was carried out using PBMCs. Receptor source: a female donor in good health and CMV-seronegative. Both conserved end residues are part of each CDR3. A D gene is named only where the DNA matches it firmly. The size field is filled for only some rows; it gives once, few, many or a size class.

clone_size	v_call	j_call	d_call	cdr3_nt	cdr3_aa
-	TRBV30	TRBJ2-7	TRBD1	TGTGCCTGGACTACAGGGGCCTCCTACGAGCAGTACTTC	CAWTTGASYEQYF
once	TRBV4-3	TRBJ2-1	TRBD2	TGCGCCAGCAGCCAAGATCTCCCTTTAGCGGGAGGGCCCTACAATGAGCAGTTCTTC	CASSQDLPLAGGPYNEQFF
-	TRBV4-3	TRBJ2-1	TRBD1	TGCGCCAGCAGCCCGGGACAGGGGGCCTACAATGAGCAGTTCTTC	CASSPGQGAYNEQFF
medium-sized	TRBV6-6	TRBJ1-1	-	TGTGCCAGCAGCCTCCAGGGCGATGAAGCTTTCTTT	CASSLQGDEAFF
-	TRBV4-1	TRBJ2-1	TRBD2	TGCGCCAGCAGCCTCGGGACTAGCGGGAGCGATGAGCAGTTCTTC	CASSLGTSGSDEQFF
-	TRBV4-3	TRBJ1-5	-	TGCGCCAGCAGCCAAGCAGGAAACCAGCCCCAGCATTTT	CASSQAGNQPQHF
-	TRBV15	TRBJ1-4	-	TGTGCCACCAGCGGAGGTGGGGCTGCGGATGAAAAACCGTTTTTT	CATSGGGAADEKPFF
-	TRBV5-4	TRBJ2-5	TRBD2	TGTGCCAGCAGCCCGGGGACTAGCGGGAGGGAGACCCAGTACTTC	CASSPGTSGRETQYF
-	TRBV19	TRBJ1-5	-	TGTGCCAGTAGGCGCCGGGAGCAGGGAACCGATCAGCCCCAGCATTTT	CASRRREQGTDQPQHF
-	TRBV7-2	TRBJ1-1	TRBD1	TGTGCCAGCAGCTCTTCACAGGGGGCGATGAACACTGAAGCTTTCTTT	CASSSSQGAMNTEAFF
few	TRBV21-1	TRBJ2-1	-	TGTGCCAGCAGCAAAGGGGACAGGGGAGATGAGCAGTTCTTC	CASSKGDRGDEQFF
-	TRBV7-3	TRBJ2-1	TRBD1	TGTGCCAGCAGCTTAAACCCGACAGGGCTTTACAATGAGCAGTTCTTC	CASSLNPTGLYNEQFF
-	TRBV19	TRBJ2-5	-	TGTGCCAGTAGTACCGATCGCGGGGGCGGGGAGACCCAGTACTTC	CASSTDRGGGETQYF
-	TRBV27	TRBJ1-6	TRBD1	TGTGCCAGCAGTCCGGGACAGGGGCTAAATTCACCCCTCCACTTT	CASSPGQGLNSPLHF
-	TRBV15	TRBJ1-4	-	TGTGCCACCAGTCCGGGGGGGGATCGAAAACTGTTTTTT	CATSPGGDRKLFF
once	TRBV9	TRBJ2-3	TRBD2	TGTGCCAGCAGCGAGACTAGCGGGGTTAGCACAGATACGCAGTATTTT	CASSETSGVSTDTQYF
-	TRBV30	TRBJ2-3	TRBD2	TGTGCCTGGAGTAGCGGGGGGGCCAGAGATACGCAGTATTTT	CAWSSGGARDTQYF
-	TRBV25-1	TRBJ1-1	-	TGTGCCAGCACCGGGGGTATGAACACTGAAGCTTTCTTT	CASTGGMNTEAFF
-	TRBV7-3	TRBJ2-2	-	TGTGCCAGCAGCTTAGGGCACACCGGGGAGCTGTTTTTT	CASSLGHTGELFF
once	TRBV30	TRBJ1-5	-	TGTGCCTGGAGTGGGGGCAGGGATCAGCCCCAGCATTTT	CAWSGGRDQPQHF
-	TRBV4-3	TRBJ2-3	-	TGCGCCAGCAGCCAAGGGACTAGCACAGATACGCAGTATTTT	CASSQGTSTDTQYF
-	TRBV4-3	TRBJ2-2	-	TGCGCCAGCAGCCAAAGTCACTCGAACACCGGGGAGCTGTTTTTT	CASSQSHSNTGELFF
few	TRBV28	TRBJ2-1	-	TGTGCCAGCAGTGGTGGAGGCTCCTACAATGAGCAGTTCTTC	CASSGGGSYNEQFF
-	TRBV18	TRBJ2-1	TRBD1	TGTGCCAGCTCCCCGGCACAGGGGGCATTCTACAATGAGCAGTTCTTC	CASSPAQGAFYNEQFF
-	TRBV18	TRBJ1-1	-	TGTGCCAGCTCACCGAGGAGGGGCCCCATGAACACTGAAGCTTTCTTT	CASSPRRGPMNTEAFF
-	TRBV6-5	TRBJ1-1	-	TGTGCCAGCAGGCGAGGGTTTCAGATGGACACTGAAGCTTTCTTT	CASRRGFQMDTEAFF
-	TRBV7-6	TRBJ2-1	TRBD2	TGTGCCAGCAGCCCGGGACTAGCGGGACCAAGGAGCTCCTACAATGAGCAGTTCTTC	CASSPGLAGPRSSYNEQFF
-	TRBV27	TRBJ1-5	-	TGTGCCAGCAGTATCAGGGGTGCTCAGCCCCAGCATTTT	CASSIRGAQPQHF
-	TRBV6-5	TRBJ1-2	TRBD1	TGTGCCAGCAGTTCACTCGGGGGGACAGGGGTTGGCTACACCTTC	CASSSLGGTGVGYTF
-	TRBV19	TRBJ1-5	-	TGTGCCAGTAGCAAGGGAGTTCAGCCCCAGCATTTT	CASSKGVQPQHF
once	TRBV5-1	TRBJ2-2	TRBD1	TGCGCCAGCAGCCCGGGACAGGGTCGATCCGGGGAGCTGTTTTTT	CASSPGQGRSGELFF
-	TRBV4-1	TRBJ1-4	-	TGCGCCAGCAGCCAGGGCAGGGAAGGCGAAAAACTGTTTTTT	CASSQGREGEKLFF